This entry is about one TCR beta chain. This sample is part of a study of blood T cell repertoires in COVID-19. In the study overall: The United States, Italy and Spain supplied acute and convalescent COVID-19 samples. From T cells, B-cell-depleted T cells, or PBMCs came the material, which was cDNA or gDNA.

V was shortened by 3 bases and J by 5 bases, with 8 bases between the two germline ends. This CDR3 is built from 12 residues. Looked up from germline, CDR1 is SGDLS and CDR2 is YYNGEE. Clones were sequenced by immunoSEQ multiplex PCR, and TCRdb holds only the in-frame ones, with some missing. The sample lists about 78,000 clones, less than 95% occurring once. Sequencing was performed on peripheral blood. This TCR came from a woman in her forties or fifties in a cohort sampled during active COVID-19. This sequence joins TRBV9 and TRBJ1-2, with a possible D match to TRBD1 (5 bases). CDR3 sequence reads: CASSANRYGYTF. The CDR3 DNA is TGTGCCAGCAGCGCGAACAGGTATGGCTACACCTTC.